This entry concerns a single TCR beta chain. Its antigen is unidentified. The germline V gene encodes CDR1 MNHEY and CDR2 SVGAGI. Trimming removed 6 bases from V and 1 base from J, with 13 bases in between. The CDR3 consists of 15 residues. This entry is derived from a study of T cell clonotyping in hematopoietic cell transplantation. Study outcomes and limitations: After transplant, recipient diversity fell while pathologically expanded clonotypes grew through day 180.

The table came from immunoSEQ multiplex PCR; TCRdb's copy has only in-frame clones and leaves some out. The sample lists some 40,000 clones, roughly 85% occurring once. Time point of the sample: recipient sample about 28 days before transplant, after cytoreduction. The sequence came from a man between 60 and 75 years old with acute myeloid leukemia. Some clones in this sample may be carry-over from other donors' samples. The V and J genes are TRBV6-5 and TRBJ1-3; tentative D call: TRBD1 (6 bases). The material sequenced was peripheral blood mononuclear cells, taken before stem cell transplant. The DNA for the CDR3 is TGTGCCAGCAGGAAATCAGGGGCTTCTGGAAACACCATATATTTT. Residues: CASRKSGASGNTIYF.